These T cell receptor beta chains were read from a single sample in a study of T cells in Graves' hyperthyroidism and ophthalmopathy. TCRdb reprocessed the multiplex PCR reads via MiXCR and lists one record per CDR3 protein. The table has about 340,000 distinct CDR3 sequences, roughly 23% seen once. Sequencing was performed on blood. The source is a woman aged 50 to 65 with Graves' hyperthyroidism. The CDR3 runs from the conserved cysteine through the conserved F or W. The D gene is left open where the match is weak. Size values are once, few and many counts, or a class for expanded clones, and some rows have none.

>.|TRBJ2-7|.|TRBV5-4
TGTGCCACGACCGGGGCAGGGCGGCACGAGCAGTACTTC
CATTGAGRHEQYF
>.|TRBJ1-1|few|TRBV14
TGTGCCAGCAGCCAAGGCACAGGCTTTAGCTCTGAAGCTTTCTTT
CASSQGTGFSSEAFF
>.|TRBJ2-5|.|TRBV2
TGTGCCACCCACCGGGACCTCCAAGAGACCCAGTACTTC
CATHRDLQETQYF
>.|TRBJ2-2|.|TRBV9
TGTGCCAGCAGCGTAGGGGGTCCCGGGGAGCTGTTTTTT
CASSVGGPGELFF
>.|TRBJ2-1|.|TRBV28
TGTGCCAGCAGCCCCTTGGGACGTACCAATGAGCAGTTCTTC
CASSPLGRTNEQFF
>.|TRBJ2-4|many|TRBV30
TGTGCCTGGAGTACCGGGGTTAGAAACATTCAGTACTTC
CAWSTGVRNIQYF
>.|TRBJ2-1|many|TRBV13
TGTGCCAGCAGCTTAGTTTCAGGGGCCACCCACAATGAGCAGTTCTTC
CASSLVSGATHNEQFF
>TRBD1|TRBJ2-7|.|TRBV10-3
TGTGCCATCAGTGAGACCCGGACAGGGGAAGGCGAGCAGTACTTC
CAISETRTGEGEQYF
>.|TRBJ1-2|many|TRBV27
TGTGCCACCTCAGCAACCCCAGGCAAAGCTAACTATGGCTACACCTTC
CATSATPGKANYGYTF
>TRBD1|TRBJ1-1|few|TRBV6-1
TGTGCCAGCAGCCAACCCGGACAGGGAAGGACTGAAGCTTTCTTT
CASSQPGQGRTEAFF